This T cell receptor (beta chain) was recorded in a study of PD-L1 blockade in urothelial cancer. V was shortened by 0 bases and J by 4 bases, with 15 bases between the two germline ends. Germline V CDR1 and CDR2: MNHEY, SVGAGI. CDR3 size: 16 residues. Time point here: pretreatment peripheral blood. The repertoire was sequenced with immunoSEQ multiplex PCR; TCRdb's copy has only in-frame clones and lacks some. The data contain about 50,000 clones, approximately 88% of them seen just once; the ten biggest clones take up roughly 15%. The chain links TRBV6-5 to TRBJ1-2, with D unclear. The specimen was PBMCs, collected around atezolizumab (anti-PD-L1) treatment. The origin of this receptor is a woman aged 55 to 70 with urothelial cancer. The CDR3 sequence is CASSYSGRRGLYGYTF. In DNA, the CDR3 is TGTGCCAGCAGTTACTCAGGGAGGCGGGGTCTCTATGGCTACACCTTC.